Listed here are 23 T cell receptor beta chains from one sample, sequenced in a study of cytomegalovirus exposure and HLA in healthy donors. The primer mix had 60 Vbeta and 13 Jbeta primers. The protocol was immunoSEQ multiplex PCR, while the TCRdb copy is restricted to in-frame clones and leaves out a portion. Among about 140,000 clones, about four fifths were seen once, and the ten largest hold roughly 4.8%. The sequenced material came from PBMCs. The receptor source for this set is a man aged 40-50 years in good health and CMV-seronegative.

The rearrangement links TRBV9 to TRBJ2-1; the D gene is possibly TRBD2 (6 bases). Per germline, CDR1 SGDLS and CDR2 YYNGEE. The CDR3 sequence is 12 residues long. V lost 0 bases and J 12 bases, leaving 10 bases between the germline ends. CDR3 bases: TGTGCCAGCAGCGTAGAAGCGGGCACGCAGTTCTTC. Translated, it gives CASSVEAGTQFF.

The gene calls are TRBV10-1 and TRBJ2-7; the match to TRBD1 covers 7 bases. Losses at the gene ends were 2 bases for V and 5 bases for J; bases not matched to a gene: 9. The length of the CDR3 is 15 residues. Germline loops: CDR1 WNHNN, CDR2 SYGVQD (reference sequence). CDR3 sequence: CASSEGRGGFDEQYF. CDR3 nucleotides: TGCGCCAGCAGTGAGGGAAGAGGGGGCTTTGACGAGCAGTACTTC.

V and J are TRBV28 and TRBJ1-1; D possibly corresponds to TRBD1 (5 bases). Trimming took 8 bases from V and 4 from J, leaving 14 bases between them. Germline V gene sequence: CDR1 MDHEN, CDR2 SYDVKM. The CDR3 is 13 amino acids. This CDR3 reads CASEMGGGTEAFF. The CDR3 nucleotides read TGTGCCAGCGAGATGGGGGGAGGCACTGAAGCTTTCTTT.

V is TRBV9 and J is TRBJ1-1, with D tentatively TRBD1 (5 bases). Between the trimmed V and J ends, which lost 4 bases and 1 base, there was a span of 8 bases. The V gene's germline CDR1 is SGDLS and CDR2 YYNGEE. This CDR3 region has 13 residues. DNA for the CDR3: TGTGCCAGCAGCATAACAGGGAACACTGAAGCTTTCTTT. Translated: CASSITGNTEAFF.

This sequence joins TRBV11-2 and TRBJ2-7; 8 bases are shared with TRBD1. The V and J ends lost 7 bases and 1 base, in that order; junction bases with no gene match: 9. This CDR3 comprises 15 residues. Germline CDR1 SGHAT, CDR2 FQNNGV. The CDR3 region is CASNTPGQASYEQYF. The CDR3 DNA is TGTGCCAGCAACACCCCGGGACAGGCGTCCTACGAGCAGTACTTC. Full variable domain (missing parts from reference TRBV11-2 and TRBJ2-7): EAGVAQSPRYKIIEKRQSVAFWCNPISGHATLYWYQQILGQGPKLLIQFQNNGVVDDSQLPKDRFSAERLKGVDSTLKIQPAKLEDSAVYLCASNTPGQASYEQYFGPGTRLTVT.

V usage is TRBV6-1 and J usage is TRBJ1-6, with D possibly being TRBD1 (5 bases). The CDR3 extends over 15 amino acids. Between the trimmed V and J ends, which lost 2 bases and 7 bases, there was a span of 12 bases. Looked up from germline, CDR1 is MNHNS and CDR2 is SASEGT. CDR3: CASSEWEGQNSPLHF. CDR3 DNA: TGTGCCAGCAGTGAATGGGAGGGGCAAAATTCACCCCTCCACTTT.

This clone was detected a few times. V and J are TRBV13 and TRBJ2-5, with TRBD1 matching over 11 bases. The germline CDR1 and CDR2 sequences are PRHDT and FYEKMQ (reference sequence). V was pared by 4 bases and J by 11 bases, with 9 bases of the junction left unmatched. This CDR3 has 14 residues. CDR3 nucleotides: TGTGCCAGCAGCTCAATGGACAGGGGGCGAGAGCAGTACTTC. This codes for CASSSMDRGREQYF.

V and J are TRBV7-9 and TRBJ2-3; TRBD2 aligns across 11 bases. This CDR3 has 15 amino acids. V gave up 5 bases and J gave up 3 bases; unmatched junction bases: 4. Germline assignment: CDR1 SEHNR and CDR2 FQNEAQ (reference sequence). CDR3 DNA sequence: TGTGCCAGCAGCATTAGCGGGGGGGCTACAGATACGCAGTATTTT. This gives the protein CASSISGGATDTQYF.

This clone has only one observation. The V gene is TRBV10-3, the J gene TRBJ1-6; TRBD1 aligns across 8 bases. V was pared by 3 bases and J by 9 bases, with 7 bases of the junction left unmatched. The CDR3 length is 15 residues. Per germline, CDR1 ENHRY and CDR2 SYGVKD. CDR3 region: CAISDGQGAPSPLHF. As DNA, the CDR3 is TGTGCCATCAGTGATGGGCAGGGGGCGCCTTCACCCCTCCACTTT.

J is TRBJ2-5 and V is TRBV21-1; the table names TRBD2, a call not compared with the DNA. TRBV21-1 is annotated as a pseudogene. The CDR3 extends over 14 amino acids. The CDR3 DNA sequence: TGTGCCAGCAGCAAAGGAGCGGATCAAGAGACCCAGTACTTC. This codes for CASSKGADQETQYF.

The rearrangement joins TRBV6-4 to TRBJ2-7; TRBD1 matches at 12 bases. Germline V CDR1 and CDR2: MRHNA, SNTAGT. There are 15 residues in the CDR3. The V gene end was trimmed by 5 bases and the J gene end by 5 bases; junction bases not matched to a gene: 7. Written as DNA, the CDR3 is TGTGCCAGCAGTCCGGGGGGGACAGGGGGCCACGAGCAGTACTTC. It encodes CASSPGGTGGHEQYF.

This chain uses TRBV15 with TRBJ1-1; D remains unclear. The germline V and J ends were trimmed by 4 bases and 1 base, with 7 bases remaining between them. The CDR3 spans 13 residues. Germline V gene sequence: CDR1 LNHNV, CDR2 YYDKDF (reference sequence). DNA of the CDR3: TGTGCCACCAGCATCAAAAAGAACACTGAAGCTTTCTTT. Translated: CATSIKKNTEAFF.

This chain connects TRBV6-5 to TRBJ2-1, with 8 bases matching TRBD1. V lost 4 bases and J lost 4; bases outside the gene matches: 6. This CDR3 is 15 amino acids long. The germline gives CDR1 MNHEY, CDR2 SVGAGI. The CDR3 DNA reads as TGTGCCAGCAGTTCGGACAGGGACTTTTACAATGAGCAGTTCTTC. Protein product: CASSSDRDFYNEQFF.

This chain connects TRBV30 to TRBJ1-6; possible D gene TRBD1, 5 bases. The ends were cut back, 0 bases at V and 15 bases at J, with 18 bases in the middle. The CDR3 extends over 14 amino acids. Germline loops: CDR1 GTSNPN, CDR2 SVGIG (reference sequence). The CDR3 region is CAWSVQAVIQGLHF. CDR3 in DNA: TGTGCCTGGAGTGTACAGGCGGTGATTCAGGGCCTCCACTTT. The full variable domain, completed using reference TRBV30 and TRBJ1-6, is SQTIHQWPATLVQPVGSPLSLECTVEGTSNPNLYWYRQAAGRGLQLLFYSVGIGQISSEVPQNLSASRPQDRQFILSSKKLLLSDSGFYLCAWSVQAVIQGLHFGNGTRLTVT.

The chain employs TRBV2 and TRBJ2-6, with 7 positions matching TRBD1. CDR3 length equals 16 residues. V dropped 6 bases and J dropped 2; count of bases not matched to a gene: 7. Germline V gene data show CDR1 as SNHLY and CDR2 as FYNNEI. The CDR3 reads CASRRAQGTGANVLTF. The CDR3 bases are TGTGCCAGCAGGCGGGCACAGGGGACTGGGGCCAACGTCCTGACTTTC.

The chain's CDR3 is CASSAIRGGYEQYF. CDR3 DNA sequence: TGTGCCAGCAGCGCTATCCGGGGGGGCTACGAGCAGTACTTC. V usage is TRBV7-9 and J usage is TRBJ2-7; TRBD2 matches at 8 bases. Trimming took 5 bases from V and 3 from J; bases not matched to a gene: 6. This CDR3 has 14 amino acids. Germline loops: CDR1 SEHNR, CDR2 FQNEAQ (reference sequence).

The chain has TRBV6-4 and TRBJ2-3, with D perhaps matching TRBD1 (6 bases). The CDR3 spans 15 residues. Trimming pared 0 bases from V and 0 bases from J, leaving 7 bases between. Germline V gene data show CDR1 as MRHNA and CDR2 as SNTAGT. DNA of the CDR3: TGTGCCAGCAGTGACTCTACAGGGAGCACAGATACGCAGTATTTT. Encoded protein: CASSDSTGSTDTQYF.

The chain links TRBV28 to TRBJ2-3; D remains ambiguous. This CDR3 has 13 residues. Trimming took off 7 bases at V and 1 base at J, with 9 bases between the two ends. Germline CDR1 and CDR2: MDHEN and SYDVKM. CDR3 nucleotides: TGTGCCAGCATGACGGGTGGCACAGATACGCAGTATTTT. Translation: CASMTGGTDTQYF. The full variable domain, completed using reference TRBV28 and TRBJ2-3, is DVKVTQSSRYLVKRTGEKVFLECVQDMDHENMFWYRQDPGLGLRLIYFSYDVKMKEKGDIPEGYSVSREKKERFSLILESASTNQTSMYLCASMTGGTDTQYFGPGTRLTVL.

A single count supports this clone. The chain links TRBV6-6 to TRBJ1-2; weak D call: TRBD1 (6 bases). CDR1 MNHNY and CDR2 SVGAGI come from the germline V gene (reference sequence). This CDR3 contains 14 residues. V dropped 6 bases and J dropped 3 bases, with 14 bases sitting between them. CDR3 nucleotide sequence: TGTGCCAGCAGCTCTAGACAGGTCTACTATGGCTACACCTTC. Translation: CASSSRQVYYGYTF.

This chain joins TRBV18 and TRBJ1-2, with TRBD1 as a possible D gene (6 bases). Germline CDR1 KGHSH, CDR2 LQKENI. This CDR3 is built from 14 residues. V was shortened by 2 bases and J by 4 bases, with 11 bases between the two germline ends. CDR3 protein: CASSPDRQGYGYTF. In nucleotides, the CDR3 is TGTGCCAGCTCACCAGACAGGCAAGGCTATGGCTACACCTTC. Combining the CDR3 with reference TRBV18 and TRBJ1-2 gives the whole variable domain NAGVMQNPRHLVRRRGQEARLRCSPMKGHSHVYWYRQLPEEGLKFMVYLQKENIIDESGMPKERFSAEFPKEGPSILRIQQVVRGDSAAYFCASSPDRQGYGYTFGSGTRLTVV.

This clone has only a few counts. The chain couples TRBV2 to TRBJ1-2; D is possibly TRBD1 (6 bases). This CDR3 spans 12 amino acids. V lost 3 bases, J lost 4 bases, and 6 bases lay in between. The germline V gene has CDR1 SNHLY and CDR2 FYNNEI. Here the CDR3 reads CASSDRGYGYTF. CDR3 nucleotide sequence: TGTGCCAGCAGTGACAGGGGCTATGGCTACACCTTC.

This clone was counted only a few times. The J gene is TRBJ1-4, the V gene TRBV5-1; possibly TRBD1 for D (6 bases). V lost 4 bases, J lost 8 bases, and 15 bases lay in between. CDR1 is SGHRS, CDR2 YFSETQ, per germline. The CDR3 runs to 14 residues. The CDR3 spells CASSGPTGGEKLFF. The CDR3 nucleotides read TGCGCCAGCAGCGGACCGACAGGTGGGGAAAAACTGTTTTTT.

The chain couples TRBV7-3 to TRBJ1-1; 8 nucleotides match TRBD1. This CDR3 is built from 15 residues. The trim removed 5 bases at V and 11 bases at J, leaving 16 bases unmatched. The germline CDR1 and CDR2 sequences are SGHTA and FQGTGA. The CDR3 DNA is TGTGCCAGCAGCCCCGGCGGTGTGCCGGGACAGGCCGCTTTCTTT. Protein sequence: CASSPGGVPGQAAFF.